This T cell receptor (beta chain) was identified in a study of T cells in lung cancer brain metastases. Exclusion applied to any patient with a history of multiple malignancies. Note on this clone: Its antigen is currently unknown.

Overall study results and limits: Brain metastases had fewer unique productive clones than primaries (median 1540 versus 4551).

TCRdb's table, derived via immunoSEQ multiplex PCR, lists solely in-frame clones and lacks some. The sample holds some 4,500 clones, about 88% seen once. The receptor was derived from a woman aged 45-60 years with non-small cell lung cancer. The sequenced material came from tumor tissue from the primary lung tumor.

CDR3 DNA sequence: TGCAGCGTTACCCTGCCCCGGACTAGCGGGAGAGGTATGTATGAGCAGTTCTTC. Translated, it gives CSVTLPRTSGRGMYEQFF. This chain uses TRBV29-1 with TRBJ2-1, with TRBD2 identical over 13 bases. The CDR3 contains 18 residues. Germline trimming cut 5 bases from V and 8 bases from J; bases unmatched to any gene: 18. From germline, CDR1 is SQVTM and CDR2 ANQGSEA.